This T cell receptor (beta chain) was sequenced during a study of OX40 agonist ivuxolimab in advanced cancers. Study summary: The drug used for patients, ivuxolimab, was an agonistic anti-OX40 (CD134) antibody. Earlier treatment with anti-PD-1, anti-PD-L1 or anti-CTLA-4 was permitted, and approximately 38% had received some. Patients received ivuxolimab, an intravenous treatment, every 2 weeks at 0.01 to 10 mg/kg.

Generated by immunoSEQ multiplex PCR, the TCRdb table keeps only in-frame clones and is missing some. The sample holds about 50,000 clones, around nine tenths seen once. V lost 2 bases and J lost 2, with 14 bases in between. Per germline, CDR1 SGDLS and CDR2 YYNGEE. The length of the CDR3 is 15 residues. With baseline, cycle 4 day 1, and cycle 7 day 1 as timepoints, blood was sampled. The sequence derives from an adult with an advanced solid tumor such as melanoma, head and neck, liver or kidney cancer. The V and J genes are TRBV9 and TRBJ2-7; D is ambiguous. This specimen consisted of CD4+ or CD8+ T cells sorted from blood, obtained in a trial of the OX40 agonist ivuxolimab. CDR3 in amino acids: CASSVRPGQTYEQYF. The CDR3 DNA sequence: TGTGCCAGCAGCGTCCGTCCCGGGCAAACCTACGAGCAGTACTTC.